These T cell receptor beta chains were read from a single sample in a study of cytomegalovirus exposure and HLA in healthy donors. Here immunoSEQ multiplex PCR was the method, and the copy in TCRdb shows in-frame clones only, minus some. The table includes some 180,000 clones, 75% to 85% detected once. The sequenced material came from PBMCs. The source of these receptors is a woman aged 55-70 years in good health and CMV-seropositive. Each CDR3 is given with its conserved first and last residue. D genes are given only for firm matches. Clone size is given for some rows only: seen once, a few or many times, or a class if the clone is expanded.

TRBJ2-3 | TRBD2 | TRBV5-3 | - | TGTGCCAGAAGCCCGGAGGAACTAGCGGGGGGCACAGATACGCAGTATTTT | CARSPEELAGGTDTQYF
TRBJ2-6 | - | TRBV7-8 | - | TGTGCCAGCAGCTTAGGAGTTTCGAGCTCTGGGGCCAACGTCCTGACTTTC | CASSLGVSSSGANVLTF
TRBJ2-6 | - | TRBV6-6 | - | TGTGCCAGCATCTCCCCTGGGGCCAACGTCCTGACTTTC | CASISPGANVLTF
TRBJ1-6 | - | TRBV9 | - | TGTGCCAGCAGCGAAAAGGCAGGGAAGAATTCACCCCTCCACTTT | CASSEKAGKNSPLHF
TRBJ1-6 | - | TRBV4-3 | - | TGCGCCAGCAGCCAAGGTTCTAGCTCCTATAATTCACCCCTCCACTTT | CASSQGSSSYNSPLHF
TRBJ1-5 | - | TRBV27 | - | TGTGCCAGCAGTTACCGGGGAATCGGTAGCAATCAGCCCCAGCATTTT | CASSYRGIGSNQPQHF
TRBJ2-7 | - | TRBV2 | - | TGTGCCAGCAGTGAGAGTCAGGGTGGCGAGCAGTACTTC | CASSESQGGEQYF
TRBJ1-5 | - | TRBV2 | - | TGTGCCAGCAGTTACACGAGGAATAGCAATCAGCCCCAGCATTTT | CASSYTRNSNQPQHF
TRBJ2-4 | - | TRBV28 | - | TGTGCCAGCAGTTTCGGGCAGGGGACCATTCAGTACTTC | CASSFGQGTIQYF
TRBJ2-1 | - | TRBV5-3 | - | TGTGCCATTAACTGGACACCCAGGGGCCAGTTCTTC | CAINWTPRGQFF
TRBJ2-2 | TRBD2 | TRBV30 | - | TGTGCCTGGATTCGAGGGGAGGGCCGGGTGTCGGAGCTGTTTTTT | CAWIRGEGRVSELFF
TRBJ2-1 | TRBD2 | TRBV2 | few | TGTGCCAGCAGACCGGGACTAGGCTCCTACAATGAGCAGTTCTTC | CASRPGLGSYNEQFF
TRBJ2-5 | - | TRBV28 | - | TGTGCCAGCAGTTCCAGGGGTGAGCAGTACTTC | CASSSRGEQYF
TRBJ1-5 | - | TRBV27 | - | TGTGCCACCCGGGGGGGTAGCAATCAGCCCCAGCATTTT | CATRGGSNQPQHF
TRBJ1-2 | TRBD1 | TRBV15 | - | TGTGCCACCAGCAGAGATGGACTCGCCCAGGGGGCGGCGAACTATGGCTACACCTTC | CATSRDGLAQGAANYGYTF
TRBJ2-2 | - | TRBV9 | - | TGTGCCAGCAGCCCGGAGTTGGCCGGGGAGCTGTTTTTT | CASSPELAGELFF
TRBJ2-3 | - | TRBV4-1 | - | TGCGCCAGCAGCCGGGGGGAGGGCACAGATACGCAGTATTTT | CASSRGEGTDTQYF
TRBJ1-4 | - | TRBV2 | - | TGTGCCAGCAAGACAGACTTGGGAGAAAAACTGTTTTTT | CASKTDLGEKLFF
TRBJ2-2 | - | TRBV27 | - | TGTGCCAGCAGTGCGACCGGGGCCGGGGAGCTGTTTTTT | CASSATGAGELFF
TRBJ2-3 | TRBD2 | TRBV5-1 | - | TGCGCCAGCAGCACCACTAGCGGCACAGATACGCAGTATTTT | CASSTTSGTDTQYF
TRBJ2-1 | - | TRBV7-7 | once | TGTGCTAGCAGCCGTTCCTGGACTGATACCTACAATGAGCAGTTCTTC | CASSRSWTDTYNEQFF
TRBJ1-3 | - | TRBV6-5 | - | TGTGCCAGCAGTTACTCGATCGCGGGAGGCGGAAACACCATATATTTT | CASSYSIAGGGNTIYF